This T cell receptor (beta chain) came from a study of blood T cell repertoires in COVID-19. Study context: Researchers got acute and convalescent COVID-19 samples from the United States, Italy and Spain. T cells, B-cell-depleted T cells, or PBMCs provided the cDNA or gDNA that served as material.

Sequencing used immunoSEQ multiplex PCR; TCRdb keeps in-frame clones, though not all of them. The table has about 370,000 clones, roughly 90% seen once. This CDR3 is built from 15 residues. Germline V gene sequence: CDR1 SGHTA, CDR2 FQGTGA. Trimming took 8 bases from V and 0 from J, leaving 11 bases between them. All enrollees were roughly 18 to 90 years old and from approximately 25 US areas. The receptor was derived from a woman aged 40 to 50 who had been exposed to COVID-19. The chain couples TRBV7-3 to TRBJ1-6, with a tentative D call TRBD1 (5 bases). Sample: PBMCs or T cells enriched from blood (not recorded which). The CDR3 sequence is CASRFDSSYNSPLHF. DNA for the CDR3: TGTGCCAGCCGTTTCGACAGCTCCTATAATTCACCCCTCCACTTT. The entire variable domain, with the rest obtained from reference TRBV7-3 and TRBJ1-6, is as follows: GAGVSQTPSNKVTEKGKYVELRCDPISGHTALYWYRQSLGQGPEFLIYFQGTGAADDSGLPNDRFFAVRPEGSVSTLKIQRTERGDSAVYLCASRFDSSYNSPLHFGNGTRLTVT.